This T cell receptor (beta chain) was sequenced in a study of Ad26.COV2.S vaccination and SARS-CoV-2 variants. Documented treatment: 15 to 20 received Ad26.COV2.S at low or high dose, single or two shots; roughly five received placebo; per-sample allocation not given. Specimens were obtained on day 63 following the first vaccine or placebo injection. Sequencing was performed with immunoSEQ multiplex PCR; in TCRdb, only in-frame clones are kept and a portion is missing. This sample has hundreds of thousands of clones, with 89% found just once. Germline-derived CDR1 and CDR2 are MNHEY and SMNVEV (reference sequence). V lost 4 bases and J lost 7; bases outside the gene matches: 4. The CDR3 loop spans 12 amino acids.

The chain combines TRBV27 with TRBJ2-7; TRBD1 aligns across 7 bases. Sequencing was performed on peripheral blood, taken in a trial of Ad26.COV2.S vaccine versus placebo. The TCR sequence derives from a person aged 18-65 years who received the Ad26.COV2.S COVID-19 vaccine or a placebo. The CDR3 DNA is TGTGCCAGCAGTTCGACAGGGTGGGAGCAGTACTTC. It yields the protein CASSSTGWEQYF.